This record covers a single T cell receptor beta chain. The CDR3 covers 14 residues. Germline CDR1 SGHTA, CDR2 FQGNSA. Germline trimming cut 5 bases from V and 3 bases from J; bases unmatched to any gene: 6. This entry comes from a study of blood T cell repertoires in COVID-19. For the study at large: The origin of the acute and convalescent COVID-19 samples was the United States, Italy and Spain. T cells, B-cell-depleted T cells, or PBMCs provided the cDNA or gDNA that served as material.

Original processing notes: Amplification from reference gene primers served as the basis for estimated nucleated cell counts. Clones were read by immunoSEQ multiplex PCR, and TCRdb kept only the in-frame ones, dropping some. That table furnishes V, J and clone size, whereas the DNA furnished D and trimming. The sample carries tens of thousands of clones, 75% to 85% recorded once. Sequences were obtained from peripheral blood. The receptor's source is a human donor in a cohort sampled during active COVID-19. The V gene is TRBV7-2, the J gene TRBJ1-1; 7 positions agree with TRBD1. The CDR3 nucleotides read TGTGCCAGCAGCCTCCAGGGGGGCGACACTGAAGCTTTCTTT. This codes for CASSLQGGDTEAFF.